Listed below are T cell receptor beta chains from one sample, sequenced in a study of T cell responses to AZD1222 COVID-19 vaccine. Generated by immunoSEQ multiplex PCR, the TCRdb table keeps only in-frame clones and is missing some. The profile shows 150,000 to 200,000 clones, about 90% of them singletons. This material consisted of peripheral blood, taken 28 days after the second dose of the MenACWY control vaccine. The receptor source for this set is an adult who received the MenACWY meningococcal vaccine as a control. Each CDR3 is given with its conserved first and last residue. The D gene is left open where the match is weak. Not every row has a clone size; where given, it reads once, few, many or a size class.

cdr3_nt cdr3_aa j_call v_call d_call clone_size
TGTGCCAGCAGCTTCCGGACAGGACGCTCTTTCGAGCAGTACTTC CASSFRTGRSFEQYF TRBJ2-7 TRBV7-9 TRBD1 NA
TGTGCCAGCAGCCCGGACAGTTATGGCTACACCTTC CASSPDSYGYTF TRBJ1-2 TRBV5-4 NA NA
TGTGCCTGGACGATGAGGGCCACAGATACGCAGTATTTT CAWTMRATDTQYF TRBJ2-3 TRBV30 NA NA
TGCGCCACGCTAGCGGGAGGGGCAGGGGCCAACGTCCTGACTTTC CATLAGGAGANVLTF TRBJ2-6 TRBV10-2 TRBD2 NA
TGTGCCAGCAGCTTGCCAGGGGGGAACACTGAAGCTTTCTTT CASSLPGGNTEAFF TRBJ1-1 TRBV5-6 TRBD1 NA
TGTGCCAGCACCATAGGGGGGGCTGGAAGGCCTGAAGCTTTCTTT CASTIGGAGRPEAFF TRBJ1-1 TRBV28 NA NA
TGTGCCAGCAGCGGGGGGACAGGGGGGTACTACGAGCAGTACTTC CASSGGTGGYYEQYF TRBJ2-7 TRBV7-6 TRBD1 NA
TGTGCCAGCAGTTTAACCGCCTTCTACACCTTC CASSLTAFYTF TRBJ1-2 TRBV28 NA NA
TGTGCCAGCTCACCGGGACAGGGCAATGAGCAGTTCTTC CASSPGQGNEQFF TRBJ2-1 TRBV18 TRBD1 NA
TGCGCCAGCAGCAAAGGGGCGGGAGGGAACACCGGGGAGCTGTTTTTT CASSKGAGGNTGELFF TRBJ2-2 TRBV5-1 TRBD2 once
TGTGCCTTCTCAGGGGGATGGAACACTGAAGCTTTCTTT CAFSGGWNTEAFF TRBJ1-1 TRBV30 TRBD1 NA
TGTGCCAGCAGTTTAGGGGGAGAAGAGACCCAGTACTTC CASSLGGEETQYF TRBJ2-5 TRBV28 NA NA
TGTGCCAGCAGTTCTTACCGGGACAGGGCCTACGGGCAGTACTTC CASSSYRDRAYGQYF TRBJ2-7 TRBV28 TRBD1 NA
TGTGCCAGCAGTTCCGGGACGACGGGAAACACCATATATTTT CASSSGTTGNTIYF TRBJ1-3 TRBV28 NA once
TGTGCCAGCAGTCCCTCCTGGGGGGGAAACACCATATATTTT CASSPSWGGNTIYF TRBJ1-3 TRBV27 NA NA
TGTGCCAGCAGCCCGGAAGGGAGCAGACCTAACTATGGCTACACCTTC CASSPEGSRPNYGYTF TRBJ1-2 TRBV7-2 NA NA
TGTGCCAGCAGTTCCCCCCCTCTTTCACCCCTCCACTTT CASSSPPLSPLHF TRBJ1-6 TRBV28 NA NA
TGTGCCAGCAGTTCTACTAGCCTTGTTGGATCCTACGAGCAGTACTTC CASSSTSLVGSYEQYF TRBJ2-7 TRBV28 NA NA
TGTGCCAGCAGCTCCCCGGACAGGGCTAACTATGGCTACACCTTC CASSSPDRANYGYTF TRBJ1-2 TRBV5-6 TRBD1 few
TGTGCCAGCACCGGACTAGCGGGATTTGGTGAGCAGTTCTTC CASTGLAGFGEQFF TRBJ2-1 TRBV27 TRBD2 NA
TGCGCCAGCAGCCAAGATAACAGCTATCCGGGGGGCTACACCTTC CASSQDNSYPGGYTF TRBJ1-2 TRBV4-3 NA NA
TGTGCCAGCAGTTGGGACAGGTCATCCTTTAGCAATCAGCCCCAGCATTTT CASSWDRSSFSNQPQHF TRBJ1-5 TRBV28 TRBD1 NA
TGTGCCAGCAGCCAACCGGCAGTCTCTGGGGCCAACGTCCTGACTTTC CASSQPAVSGANVLTF TRBJ2-6 TRBV3-1/TRBV3-2 NA NA
TGTGCCAGCAGCTTAGGGACCCCCGGGGCAAATTCACCCCTCCACTTT CASSLGTPGANSPLHF TRBJ1-6 TRBV7-6 NA NA
TGTGCCAGCAGTTACTCTGCCTTACCGAACACTGAAGCTTTCTTT CASSYSALPNTEAFF TRBJ1-1 TRBV6-5 NA once
TGTGCCATCAGTGAGGGGGGCAATGAGCAGTTCTTC CAISEGGNEQFF TRBJ2-1 TRBV10-3 NA once
TGTGCCAGCTATACGAGTTCCCTTGGGGCCGGGGAGCTGTTTTTT CASYTSSLGAGELFF TRBJ2-2 TRBV18 NA NA
TGTGCCAGTAGACCCCCTCGGGCGGGACTAGCCCTACTCAAGCAGTTCTTC CASRPPRAGLALLKQFF TRBJ2-1 TRBV19 TRBD2 NA
TGTGCCACCAAAGGGACAGCCAACCCCGGGACTGAAGCTTTCTTT CATKGTANPGTEAFF TRBJ1-1 TRBV19 TRBD1 NA
TGCGCCAGCAGTGAGGGGACTAGCGGATTGTACGAGCAGTACTTC CASSEGTSGLYEQYF TRBJ2-7 TRBV10-1 TRBD2 NA
TGTGCCAGCAGTTTAACTAGCGGGAACTACAATGAGCAGTTCTTC CASSLTSGNYNEQFF TRBJ2-1 TRBV28 TRBD2 NA
TGCGCCAGCAGCACGGTGGGACAGGGTCGAAACGAGCAGTACTTC CASSTVGQGRNEQYF TRBJ2-7 TRBV5-1 TRBD1 NA
TGTGCCAGCAGCCAGACTAGCGGGAGATACTACGAGCAGTACTTC CASSQTSGRYYEQYF TRBJ2-7 TRBV7-6 TRBD2 NA
TGTGCCAGCAGAGACATCCGGGACAGGGCCCAACAGCCCCAGCATTTT CASRDIRDRAQQPQHF TRBJ1-5 TRBV21-1 NA NA
TGTGCCAGCAGCGTAGTAGGTTCCTCTGGGGCCAACGTCCTGACTTTC CASSVVGSSGANVLTF TRBJ2-6 TRBV9 NA NA
TGCGCCACCCGAGTGGGACGGATATCTACTACCAACACTGAAGCTTTCTTT CATRVGRISTTNTEAFF TRBJ1-1 TRBV5-1 NA NA
TGTGCCAGCAGTTACTCCGTTTCCCGGGTAGGGTACGAGCAGTACTTC CASSYSVSRVGYEQYF TRBJ2-7 TRBV6-5 NA NA
TGCGCCAGCAGCCAAGATCGTGCAGGGGGACTAGCGGCTAGCACAGATACGCAGTATTTT CASSQDRAGGLAASTDTQYF TRBJ2-3 TRBV4-1 TRBD2 NA
TGTGCCAGCGCCCGGCTGGGAGGCTCCTACGAGCAGTACTTC CASARLGGSYEQYF TRBJ2-7 TRBV18 NA NA